A selection of T cell receptor beta chains follows, all from one sample in a study of graft-versus-host responses after intestinal transplantation. Some clones are missing from TCRdb's copy, which holds only in-frame ones; the method was immunoSEQ multiplex PCR. Among 15,000 to 20,000 clones, about 80% were seen once, and the ten largest hold approximately 3.8%. Sequenced material: ileum tissue, taken about 600 days after intestinal transplantation. The source is a human patient who received an intestinal transplant, so some T cells may come from the graft donor. Each CDR3 is given with its conserved first and last residue. D genes are given only for firm matches. Size is omitted from some rows. Given values are once, few, many or a class for expanded clones.

v_gene	len	d_gene	abundance	j_gene	CDR3aa	CDR3nt
TRBV5-1	14	TRBD1	-	TRBJ2-5	CASRLDRGGETQYF	TGCGCCAGCAGACTGGACAGGGGAGGGGAGACCCAGTACTTC
TRBV4-1	14	TRBD1	-	TRBJ2-3	CASSSGTGRDTQYF	TGCGCCAGCAGCTCCGGGACAGGGAGAGATACGCAGTATTTT
TRBV5-4	15	TRBD1	few	TRBJ1-3	CASSLRTGTGNTIYF	TGTGCCAGCAGCTTGCGGACAGGGACTGGAAACACCATATATTTT
TRBV12-5	13	TRBD1	-	TRBJ2-1	CASGLIPDRAQFF	TGTGCTAGTGGTTTGATCCCGGACAGGGCTCAGTTCTTC
TRBV9	13	-	few	TRBJ2-5	CASSRGGGETQYF	TGTGCCAGCAGCCGGGGAGGGGGAGAGACCCAGTACTTC
TRBV2	16	TRBD1	-	TRBJ2-1	CATCLDSGTGGNEQFF	TGTGCCACCTGCCTTGACTCCGGGACAGGGGGAAATGAGCAGTTCTTC
TRBV27	17	TRBD2	-	TRBJ2-1	CASSPTSGGRNYNEQLF	TGTGCCAGCAGTCCAACTAGCGGGGGTAGGAACTACAATGAGCAGCTCTTC
TRBV7-2	16	TRBD2	few	TRBJ2-7	CASSLDSGGLGGEQYF	TGTGCCAGCAGCTTAGATAGCGGGGGGCTCGGCGGCGAGCAGTACTTC
TRBV7-8	14	TRBD1	once	TRBJ2-7	CASSFGTGVGEQYF	TGTGCCAGCAGCTTTGGGACAGGGGTGGGCGAGCAGTACTTC
TRBV9	15	TRBD2	-	TRBJ2-5	CASSVAGTSEETQYF	TGTGCCAGCAGCGTAGCCGGGACTAGCGAAGAGACCCAGTACTTC
TRBV6-1	14	TRBD2	-	TRBJ2-1	CASRGLAGWDEQFF	TGTGCCAGCAGGGGACTAGCGGGGTGGGATGAGCAGTTCTTC
TRBV5-1	15	-	-	TRBJ1-4	CASSQWGARGEKLFF	TGCGCCAGCAGCCAGTGGGGGGCCAGAGGTGAAAAACTGTTTTTT
TRBV5-1	14	-	-	TRBJ1-1	CASSPLRGNTEAFF	TGCGCCAGCAGCCCGTTGAGGGGGAACACTGAAGCTTTCTTT
TRBV29-1	12	TRBD1	-	TRBJ2-7	CSVRTGVYEQYF	TGCAGCGTTCGAACAGGGGTTTACGAGCAGTACTTC
TRBV5-1	13	-	-	TRBJ2-5	CASSDQRVETQYF	TGCGCCAGCAGCGACCAGCGGGTGGAGACCCAGTACTTC
TRBV7-2	17	TRBD2	-	TRBJ2-1	CASSFSATAGGVNEQFF	TGTGCCAGCAGCTTCTCCGCAACTGCGGGGGGGGTGAATGAGCAGTTCTTC
TRBV29-1	12	-	-	TRBJ2-3	CSVDGGTDTQYF	TGCAGCGTTGACGGAGGTACAGATACGCAGTATTTT
TRBV27	15	TRBD1	-	TRBJ1-1	CASSSGGTGNTEAFF	TGTGCCAGCAGTTCGGGCGGGACAGGGAACACTGAAGCTTTCTTT
TRBV10-3	17	TRBD1	-	TRBJ2-7	CAISERGQGAGVYEQYF	TGTGCCATCAGTGAAAGGGGTCAGGGGGCCGGGGTATACGAGCAGTACTTC
TRBV19	13	-	-	TRBJ1-4	CASRGGLAEKLFF	TGTGCCAGTAGGGGCGGGTTAGCGGAAAAACTGTTTTTT
TRBV5-1	15	TRBD1	-	TRBJ1-5	CASSLGQGGNQPQHF	TGCGCCAGCAGCTTGGGACAGGGGGGCAATCAGCCCCAGCATTTT
TRBV7-6	14	-	-	TRBJ2-3	CASSLGHYTDTQYF	TGTGCCAGCAGCTTAGGACACTACACAGATACGCAGTATTTT
TRBV1	18	-	-	TRBJ2-6	CTSRDWGLCTSRANVLTF	TGCACCAGCAGAGACTGGGGTTTGTGCACAAGTCGGGCCAACGTCCTGACTTTC
TRBV7-9	11	-	-	TRBJ1-4	CASSSSEKLFF	TGTGCCAGCAGCTCTAGTGAAAAACTGTTTTTT
TRBV27	19	-	-	TRBJ2-2	CASSFFFAAGRRNTGELFF	TGTGCCAGCAGTTTTTTCTTTGCCGCGGGACGGAGGAACACCGGGGAGCTGTTTTTT
TRBV5-4	16	TRBD1	few	TRBJ1-2	CASSPNRQGKGYGYTF	TGTGCCAGCAGCCCCAACCGACAGGGTAAGGGCTATGGCTACACCTTC
TRBV6-1	16	-	-	TRBJ1-6	CASSGGQERLNSPLHF	TGTGCCAGCAGTGGGGGGCAGGAAAGACTAAATTCACCCCTCCACTTT
TRBV10-2	13	TRBD1	-	TRBJ2-1	CASRDSPYNEQFF	TGCGCCAGCCGGGACAGTCCTTACAATGAGCAGTTCTTC
TRBV18	17	TRBD2	-	TRBJ2-2	CASSRGLAGSGTGELFF	TGTGCCAGCTCACGAGGACTAGCGGGGAGTGGCACCGGGGAGCTGTTTTTT
TRBV7-3	12	-	-	TRBJ1-2	CASSRTIYGYTF	TGTGCCAGCAGCCGGACCATTTACGGCTACACCTTC
TRBV10-1	13	-	-	TRBJ2-7	CASRDILGYEQYF	TGCGCCAGCAGAGACATACTAGGATACGAGCAGTACTTC
TRBV10-1	13	-	-	TRBJ1-3	CASSEQGRNTIYF	TGCGCCAGCAGTGAGCAGGGGCGAAACACCATATATTTT
TRBV4-1	14	TRBD2	-	TRBJ2-5	CASSQSAGGETQYF	TGCGCCAGCAGCCAGTCCGCGGGGGGGGAGACCCAGTACTTC
TRBV5-1	12	-	-	TRBJ2-1	CASSLHTNEQFF	TGCGCCAGCAGCCTACACACCAATGAGCAGTTCTTC
TRBV18	15	-	-	TRBJ2-6	CASSTNREGANVLTF	TGTGCCAGCTCCACAAACAGGGAGGGGGCCAACGTCCTGACTTTC
TRBV19	11	-	few	TRBJ1-1	CASTANTEAFF	TGTGCCAGTACAGCGAACACTGAAGCTTTCTTT
TRBV30	15	-	-	TRBJ1-1	CAWSAPWSGGWGAFF	TGTGCCTGGAGTGCCCCGTGGTCGGGGGGCTGGGGAGCTTTCTTT
TRBV5-1	15	TRBD1	-	TRBJ2-3	CASSLGQGYSDTQYF	TGCGCCAGCAGCCTGGGACAGGGGTATTCAGATACGCAGTATTTT
TRBV9	16	-	-	TRBJ2-1	CASSAGPGGNYNEQFF	TGTGCCAGCAGCGCCGGTCCGGGGGGCAATTACAATGAGCAGTTCTTC
TRBV5-4	17	TRBD1	-	TRBJ1-6	CASSTDRGITYNSPLHF	TGTGCCAGCAGCACCGACAGGGGGATAACTTATAATTCACCCCTCCACTTT
TRBV2	11	-	-	TRBJ2-5	CASSRTETQYF	TGTGCCAGCAGTCGTACCGAGACCCAGTACTTC
TRBV11-3	12	-	-	TRBJ1-3	CASRTEGNTIYF	TGTGCCAGCAGAACAGAAGGAAACACCATATATTTT
TRBV4-1	17	-	-	TRBJ2-2	CASSQPLRGRGRGELFF	TGCGCCAGCAGCCAACCCCTCAGGGGGCGCGGGAGGGGGGAGCTGTTTTTT
TRBV10-1	13	-	-	TRBJ2-7	CASSESPTYEQYF	TGCGCCAGCAGTGAGTCGCCTACCTACGAGCAGTACTTC
TRBV6-1	13	TRBD1	-	TRBJ2-2	CATRDRGGRELFF	TGTGCCACCCGGGACAGGGGGGGGAGGGAGCTGTTTTTT
TRBV6-1	18	TRBD1	-	TRBJ2-5	CASSEGRSGTGGGETQYF	TGTGCCAGCAGTGAAGGTAGAAGCGGGACAGGGGGTGGAGAGACCCAGTACTTC
TRBV6-5	16	-	-	TRBJ2-6	CASSYTHADRANVLTF	TGTGCCAGCAGTTACACTCACGCCGACAGGGCCAACGTCCTGACTTTC
TRBV27	16	-	-	TRBJ2-1	CASSLQRGIGVNEQFF	TGTGCCAGCAGTTTACAAAGGGGGATCGGTGTGAATGAGCAGTTCTTC
TRBV4-1	13	-	-	TRBJ1-5	CASSQTPNQPQHF	TGCGCCAGCAGCCAGACCCCAAATCAGCCCCAGCATTTT
TRBV5-1	15	-	-	TRBJ2-3	CASSLVGVSTDTQYF	TGCGCCAGCAGCTTGGTTGGCGTCAGCACAGATACGCAGTATTTT
TRBV5-4	15	TRBD2	-	TRBJ2-2	CASSYGGAGTGELFF	TGTGCCAGCAGCTACGGGGGGGCCGGCACCGGGGAGCTGTTTTTT
TRBV6-6	15	TRBD1	once	TRBJ1-2	CASSYSQDRGRGYTF	TGTGCCAGCAGTTACTCGCAGGACAGGGGAAGGGGTTACACCTTC
TRBV6-1	15	-	-	TRBJ1-2	CASIQRANSPYGYTF	TGTGCCAGCATTCAAAGGGCTAACTCTCCTTATGGCTACACCTTC
TRBV10-1	13	-	-	TRBJ2-7	CASSASRGDEQYF	TGCGCCAGCAGTGCTTCCAGGGGCGACGAGCAGTACTTC
TRBV19	17	TRBD2	-	TRBJ2-1	CASRRKTSGSSYNEQFF	TGTGCCAGTAGACGCAAAACTAGCGGGAGCTCCTACAATGAGCAGTTCTTC
TRBV5-1	15	-	once	TRBJ1-4	CASSSMKGSHEKLFF	TGCGCCAGCAGCAGTATGAAAGGGTCCCATGAAAAACTGTTTTTT
TRBV19	14	-	-	TRBJ2-1	CASSMTSTYNEQFF	TGTGCCAGTAGTATGACTAGTACCTACAATGAGCAGTTCTTC